This T cell receptor beta chain was identified during a study of T-cell memory formation after mild COVID-19. On the study more broadly: Each donor largely had its own TCR clusters.

This clonotype appeared a few times. The CDR3 has 13 amino acids. Germline V gene sequence: CDR1 SQVTM, CDR2 ANQGSEA. Trimming pared 4 bases from V and 3 bases from J, leaving 12 bases between. MiXCR, applied by TCRdb to the 5' RACE reads, yields one record per CDR3 protein. The data contain some 130,000 distinct CDR3 sequences, 20% to 25% of them singletons. Sequencing was done on a sample of PBMCs or a T cell subset sorted from them (not recorded which). The rearrangement joins TRBV29-1 to TRBJ1-2; D perhaps matches TRBD1 (5 bases). This clonotype was obtained from an adult woman who had mild COVID-19 (a few samples of this study predate the infection). Cell type and time point are not known. CDR3 loop: CSVGVQEYYGYTF. CDR3 DNA: TGCAGCGTTGGGGTACAGGAGTACTATGGCTACACCTTC.